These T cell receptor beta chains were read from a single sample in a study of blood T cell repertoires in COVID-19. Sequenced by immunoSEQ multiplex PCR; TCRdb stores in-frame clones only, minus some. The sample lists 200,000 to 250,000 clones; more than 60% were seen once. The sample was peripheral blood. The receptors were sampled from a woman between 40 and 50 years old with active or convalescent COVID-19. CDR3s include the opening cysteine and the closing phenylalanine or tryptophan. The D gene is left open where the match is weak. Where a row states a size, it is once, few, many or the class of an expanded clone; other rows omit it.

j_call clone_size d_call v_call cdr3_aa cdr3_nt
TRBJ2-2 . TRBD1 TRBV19 CASSTDRVSGELFF TGTGCCAGTAGTACAGACAGGGTCTCCGGGGAGCTGTTTTTT
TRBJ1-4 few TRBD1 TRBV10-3 CATRGQVAEKLFF TGTGCCACCAGGGGGCAGGTAGCCGAAAAACTGTTTTTT
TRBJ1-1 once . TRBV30 CAWVTGKWNTEAFF TGTGCCTGGGTCACCGGGAAATGGAACACTGAAGCTTTCTTT
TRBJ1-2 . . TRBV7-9 CASSFRDLGGYTF TGTGCCAGCAGCTTCCGGGACTTGGGTGGCTACACCTTC
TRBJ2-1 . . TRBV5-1 CASSLTSSYNEQFF TGCGCCAGCAGCTTAACGAGCTCCTACAATGAGCAGTTCTTC
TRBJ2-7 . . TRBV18 CASSPPRQTYEQYF TGTGCCAGCTCACCACCGAGACAGACCTACGAGCAGTACTTC
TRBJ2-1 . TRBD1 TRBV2 CASSVRTGVPFNEQFF TGTGCCAGCAGTGTTAGGACAGGGGTCCCTTTCAATGAGCAGTTCTTC
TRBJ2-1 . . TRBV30 CACTAGYFNEQFF TGTGCCTGTACGGCGGGGTACTTCAATGAGCAGTTCTTC
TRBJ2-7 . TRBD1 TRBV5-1 CASREGTGAYEQYF TGCGCCAGCAGAGAAGGGACAGGGGCCTACGAGCAGTACTTC
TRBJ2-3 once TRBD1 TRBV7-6 CASSLVGGGQGSDTQYF TGTGCCAGCAGCTTAGTGGGAGGGGGACAGGGATCGGATACGCAGTATTTT
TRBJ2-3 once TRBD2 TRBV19 CASSMWGPGLAGGRTDTQYF TGTGCCAGTAGTATGTGGGGACCGGGACTAGCGGGGGGGCGGACAGATACGCAGTATTTT
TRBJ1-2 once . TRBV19 CASSISSGAGYTF TGTGCCAGTAGTATTAGCTCAGGGGCTGGCTACACCTTC
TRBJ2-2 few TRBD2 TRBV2 CASSETGLASSGELFF TGTGCCAGCAGTGAAACGGGACTAGCGTCCTCCGGGGAGCTGTTTTTT
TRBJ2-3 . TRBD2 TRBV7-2 CASSTRTSGGAWGTDTQYF TGTGCCAGCAGCACCAGGACTAGCGGGGGGGCCTGGGGGACAGATACGCAGTATTTT
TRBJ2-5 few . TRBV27 CASSLWAGRETQYF TGTGCCAGCAGTTTATGGGCAGGGAGGGAGACCCAGTACTTC
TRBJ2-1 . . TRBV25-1 CASSEYLGGGTNEQFF TGTGCCAGCAGTGAATATTTGGGGGGAGGTACGAATGAGCAGTTCTTC
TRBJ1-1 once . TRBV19 CASRVRGTEAFF TGTGCCAGTAGGGTCCGAGGGACTGAAGCTTTCTTT
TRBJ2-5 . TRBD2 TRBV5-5 CASSLWLAGGEETQYF TGTGCCAGCAGCTTGTGGCTAGCGGGGGGAGAAGAGACCCAGTACTTC
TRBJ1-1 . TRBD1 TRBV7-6 CASSDGQGGTEAFF TGTGCCAGCAGCGACGGACAGGGCGGCACTGAAGCTTTCTTT
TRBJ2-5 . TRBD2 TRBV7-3 CASSRTGLAQETQYF TGTGCCAGCAGCCGCACGGGACTAGCCCAAGAGACCCAGTACTTC
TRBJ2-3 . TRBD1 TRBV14 CASSQGDRRTDTQYF TGTGCCAGCAGCCAAGGGGACAGGAGGACAGATACGCAGTATTTT
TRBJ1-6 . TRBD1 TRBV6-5 CASSSQGNNSPLHF TGTGCCAGCAGTTCACAGGGGAATAATTCACCCCTCCACTTT
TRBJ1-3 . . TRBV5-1 CASSLDRTGNTIYF TGCGCCAGCAGCTTAGACAGGACTGGAAACACCATATATTTT
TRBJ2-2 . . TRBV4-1 CASSQAAPSGLAPTGELFF TGCGCCAGCAGCCAAGCCGCCCCATCGGGACTCGCCCCAACCGGGGAGCTGTTTTTT
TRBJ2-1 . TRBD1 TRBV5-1 CASSLNPGGSYNEQFF TGCGCCAGCAGCTTGAACCCAGGGGGCTCCTACAATGAGCAGTTCTTC
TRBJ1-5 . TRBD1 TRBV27 CASSRTGRGNQPQHF TGTGCCAGCAGTCGGACAGGGCGTGGTAATCAGCCCCAGCATTTT
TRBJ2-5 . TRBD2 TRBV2 CASSEFPSGGYQETQYF TGTGCCAGCAGTGAATTTCCTAGCGGGGGGTACCAAGAGACCCAGTACTTC
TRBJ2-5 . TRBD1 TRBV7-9 CASSRRTGQETQYF TGTGCCAGCAGCAGAAGGACAGGGCAAGAGACCCAGTACTTC
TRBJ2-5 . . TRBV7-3 CASSLTRQETQYF TGTGCCAGCAGCTTAACCCGTCAAGAGACCCAGTACTTC
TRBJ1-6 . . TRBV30 CASTRRGGDNSPLHF TGTGCCTCAACCCGCCGGGGGGGCGATAATTCACCCCTCCACTTT
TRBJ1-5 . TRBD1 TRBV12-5 CASGDRDDQQPQHF TGTGCTAGTGGGGACAGGGATGATCAGCAGCCCCAGCATTTT
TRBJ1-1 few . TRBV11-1 CASSSLTEAFF TGTGCCAGCAGCTCCTTGACAGAAGCTTTCTTT
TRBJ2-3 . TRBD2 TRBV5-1 CASSSGGVPDTQYF TGCGCCAGCAGCTCTGGGGGGGTCCCAGATACGCAGTATTTT
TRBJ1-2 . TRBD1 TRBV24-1 CATSRGQNGYTF TGTGCCACCAGCCGGGGACAGAATGGCTACACCTTC
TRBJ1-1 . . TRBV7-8 CASSPDGGFGTEAFF TGTGCCAGCAGTCCCGACGGGGGTTTCGGCACTGAAGCTTTCTTT
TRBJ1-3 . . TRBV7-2 CASSLSAVGNTIYF TGTGCCAGCAGCTTATCGGCGGTTGGAAACACCATATATTTT
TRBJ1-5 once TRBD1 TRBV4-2 CASSQVPGQGREDQPQHF TGTGCCAGCAGCCAAGTCCCGGGACAGGGAAGGGAGGATCAGCCCCAGCATTTT
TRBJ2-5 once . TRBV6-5 CASYPGIPGETQYF TGTGCCAGCTACCCGGGGATTCCGGGAGAGACCCAGTACTTC
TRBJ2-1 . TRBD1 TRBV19 CASSDDRGRNYNEQFF TGTGCCAGTAGCGATGACAGGGGACGAAACTACAATGAGCAGTTCTTC
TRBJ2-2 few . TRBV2 CASSETNTGELFF TGTGCCAGCAGTGAGACAAACACCGGGGAGCTGTTTTTT
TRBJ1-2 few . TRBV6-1 CASSEIGSAYGYTF TGTGCCAGCAGTGAAATTGGCAGTGCCTATGGCTACACCTTC
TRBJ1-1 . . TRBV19 CASSIGTENTEAFF TGTGCCAGTAGTATAGGGACAGAGAACACTGAAGCTTTCTTT
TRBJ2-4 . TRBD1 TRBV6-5 CASSKRTGLDIQYF TGTGCCAGCAGTAAACGGACAGGGTTGGACATTCAGTACTTC
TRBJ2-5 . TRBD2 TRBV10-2 CASTAGGGSGETQYF TGCGCCAGCACCGCGGGCGGGGGGTCAGGAGAGACCCAGTACTTC
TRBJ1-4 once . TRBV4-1 CASSHMTGATNEKLFF TGCGCCAGCAGCCACATGACAGGAGCAACTAATGAAAAACTGTTTTTT
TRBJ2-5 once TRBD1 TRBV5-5 CASSLESFTGGPRETQYF TGTGCCAGCAGCTTGGAGTCTTTTACAGGGGGCCCCCGAGAGACCCAGTACTTC
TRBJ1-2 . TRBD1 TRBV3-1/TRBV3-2 CASSPKWDSRGYTF TGTGCCAGCAGCCCTAAGTGGGACAGCAGAGGCTACACCTTC
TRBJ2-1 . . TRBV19 CASSINSKLISGQSSYNEQFF TGTGCCAGTAGTATAAATTCCAAGTTAATCAGCGGACAGAGCTCCTACAATGAGCAGTTCTTC
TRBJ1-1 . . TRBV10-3 CAISVSSNTEAFF TGTGCCATCAGTGTGAGTTCGAACACTGAAGCTTTCTTT
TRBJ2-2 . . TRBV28 CASSLSPGDTGELFF TGTGCCAGCAGTTTATCCCCGGGAGACACCGGGGAGCTGTTTTTT
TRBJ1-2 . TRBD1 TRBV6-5 CASNQQGSGGYTF TGTGCCAGCAACCAACAGGGGAGCGGCGGCTACACCTTC
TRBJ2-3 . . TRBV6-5 CASSIRSSTDTQYF TGTGCCAGCAGTATCCGTTCTAGCACAGATACGCAGTATTTT
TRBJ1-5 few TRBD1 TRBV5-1 CASSPTGGGNQPQHF TGCGCCAGCAGCCCAACAGGGGGCGGCAATCAGCCCCAGCATTTT
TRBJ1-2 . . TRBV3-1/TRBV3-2 CASSQNPGGRSYGYTF TGTGCCAGCAGCCAAAATCCCGGAGGACGGTCCTATGGCTACACCTTC
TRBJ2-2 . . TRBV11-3 CASRVGGSSTNGELFF TGTGCCAGCAGGGTTGGAGGCAGCTCCACGAACGGGGAGCTGTTTTTT
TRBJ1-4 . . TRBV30 CAWNPTETNEKLFF TGTGCCTGGAACCCGACAGAAACTAATGAAAAACTGTTTTTT
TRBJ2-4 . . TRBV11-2 CASSLSSSKNIQYF TGTGCCAGCAGCTTATCGTCGTCCAAAAACATTCAGTACTTC
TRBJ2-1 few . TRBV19 CASRSGSREFF TGTGCCAGTAGGTCCGGGTCTCGAGAGTTCTTC
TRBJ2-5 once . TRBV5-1 CASSRGTFQETQYF TGCGCCAGCAGCAGGGGGACCTTCCAAGAGACCCAGTACTTC
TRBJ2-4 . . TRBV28 CASSRSKNIQYF TGTGCCAGCAGCAGATCCAAAAACATTCAGTACTTC